In this sample, the clone carrying this TCR beta chain turned up a few times. Unique molecular identifiers were built into the TCRbeta library. TCRdb ran MiXCR on the PCR reads and lists one entry per CDR3 protein. The data hold roughly 670,000 distinct CDR3 sequences, with about an eighth observed a single time. The sample comes from a study of T-cell reconstitution after alpha-beta-depleted transplantation in children. V was pared by 4 bases and J by 8 bases, with 24 bases between. The CDR3 loop spans 16 amino acids. CDR1 and CDR2 (germline): SGHRS, YFSETQ. The gene calls are TRBV5-1 and TRBJ1-2; the D gene is possibly TRBD1 (5 bases). The sequence was obtained from a girl between 2 and 10 years old with congenital amegakaryocytic thrombocytopenia, due to receive a stem cell transplant. The input for sequencing was PBMCs, taken before TCRalphabeta/CD19-depleted stem cell transplant. This chain's CDR3 is CASSAAGTNLGTGYTF. In DNA, the CDR3 is TGCGCCAGCAGCGCCGCAGGGACCAACCTCGGGACCGGCTACACCTTC.